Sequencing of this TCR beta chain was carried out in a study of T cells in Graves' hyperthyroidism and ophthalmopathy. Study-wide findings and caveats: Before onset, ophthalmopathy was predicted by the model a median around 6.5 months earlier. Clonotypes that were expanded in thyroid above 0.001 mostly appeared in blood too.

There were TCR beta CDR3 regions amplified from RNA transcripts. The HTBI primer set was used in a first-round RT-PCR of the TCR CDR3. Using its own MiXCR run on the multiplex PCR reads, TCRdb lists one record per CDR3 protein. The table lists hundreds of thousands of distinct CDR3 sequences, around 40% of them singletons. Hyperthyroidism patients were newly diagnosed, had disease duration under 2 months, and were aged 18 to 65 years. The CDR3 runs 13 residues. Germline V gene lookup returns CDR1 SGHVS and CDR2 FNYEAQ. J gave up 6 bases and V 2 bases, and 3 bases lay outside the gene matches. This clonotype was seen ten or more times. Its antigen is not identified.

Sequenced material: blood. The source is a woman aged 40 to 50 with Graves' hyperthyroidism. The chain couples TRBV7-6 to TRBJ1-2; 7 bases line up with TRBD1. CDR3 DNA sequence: TGTGCCAGCAGCTTATGGGACAGTGATGGCTACACCTTC. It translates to CASSLWDSDGYTF.